A single sample is the source of the 27 T cell receptor beta chains below, sequenced in a study of T cells after yellow fever vaccination. Via MiXCR, TCRdb re-called the 5' RACE reads, giving one row per CDR3 protein. Altogether around 340,000 distinct CDR3 sequences are present, approximately 12% being singletons, with the ten largest covering 2.5% to 4%. The source was CD4+ T cells sorted from PBMCs, collected 15 days after the yellow fever booster vaccination. Source of these receptors: a man aged 18 to 30 who received the YFV17D yellow fever vaccine.

This clonotype was counted a few times. The CDR3 reads CASSVGSAGENTEAFF. The CDR3, as DNA: TGTGCCAGCAGCGTAGGTTCAGCCGGAGAGAACACTGAAGCTTTCTTT. The J gene is TRBJ1-1, the V gene TRBV9; no clear D. Germline V gene data show CDR1 as SGDLS and CDR2 as YYNGEE. The V end lost 0 bases, the J end lost 1 base, and 13 bases lay between the germline ends. CDR3 length: 16 residues.

This clonotype has only a few counts. The chain joins TRBV12-3 or TRBV12-4 to TRBJ2-3; D call uncertain. The CDR3 has 13 residues. Trimming left V 3 bases short and J 6 bases short, with 10 bases between. CDR3 in DNA: TGTGCCAGCAGTTTCGAACGCCGGGATACGCAGTATTTT. This codes for CASSFERRDTQYF.

There are a few counts of this clonotype. The CDR3 here is CASSPPGRSQETQYF. In DNA, the CDR3 is TGTGCCAGCTCACCCCCCGGGAGAAGCCAAGAGACCCAGTACTTC. The chain is built from TRBV18 and TRBJ2-5, with D possibly being TRBD2 (6 bases). The CDR3 covers 15 residues. Germline loops: CDR1 KGHSH, CDR2 LQKENI. V was cut by 3 bases and J by 1 base, with 12 bases left in between. Looking up the rest from reference TRBV18 and TRBJ2-5 gives the full variable domain: NAGVMQNPRHLVRRRGQEARLRCSPMKGHSHVYWYRQLPEEGLKFMVYLQKENIIDESGMPKERFSAEFPKEGPSILRIQQVVRGDSAAYFCASSPPGRSQETQYFGPGTRLLVL.

The chain recombines TRBV4-3 with TRBJ2-3, with a possible D match to TRBD1 (6 bases). This CDR3 has 12 amino acids. The V end lost 4 bases, the J end lost 6 bases, and 8 bases lay between the germline ends. Germline V lookup: CDR1 LGHNA, CDR2 YSLEER. CDR3 loop: CASSRTEDTQYF. In DNA, the CDR3 is TGCGCCAGCAGCCGGACAGAGGATACGCAGTATTTT.

This clonotype was recorded only once. This chain uses TRBV9 with TRBJ2-1; TRBD1 matches at 8 bases. The CDR3 has 15 amino acids. The germline gives CDR1 SGDLS, CDR2 YYNGEE. The V gene end was trimmed by 4 bases and the J gene end by 9 bases; junction bases not matched to a gene: 12. The chain's CDR3 is CASSTQGQAVGEQFF. CDR3 coding DNA: TGTGCCAGCAGCACACAGGGACAGGCGGTGGGTGAGCAGTTCTTC.

This clonotype was seen only a few times. For the CDR3, the DNA is TGTGCCAGCTTAGCGGGGGTTTCAGATACGCAGTATTTT. Translating gives CASLAGVSDTQYF. The V gene is TRBV7-8, the J gene TRBJ2-3, with 9 bases fitting TRBD2. V lost 8 bases to trimming and J lost 4 bases; unmatched junction nucleotides: 4. The germline V gene has CDR1 SGHVS and CDR2 FQNEAQ. This CDR3 spans 13 amino acids.

The chain employs TRBV28 and TRBJ1-5; D possibly corresponds to TRBD1 (5 bases). The CDR3 is made up of 13 amino acids. Trimming cost V 6 bases and J 4 bases, with 10 bases left between them. Germline lookup yields CDR1 MDHEN and CDR2 SYDVKM. Written as DNA, the CDR3 is TGTGCCAGCAGGACAGCGGCTAATCAGCCCCAGCATTTT. This codes for CASRTAANQPQHF.

The chain has TRBV12-3 or TRBV12-4 and TRBJ1-6; no clear D. This CDR3 has 13 amino acids. V shed 5 bases and J shed 9 bases, with 11 bases lying between them. DNA of the CDR3: TGTGCCAGCAGTATCACAGTACTTTCACCCCTCCACTTT. Translation: CASSITVLSPLHF.

This clonotype was seen only a few times. V is TRBV6-6 and J is TRBJ1-3; D remains ambiguous. This CDR3 has 11 residues. The germline V gene has CDR1 MNHNY and CDR2 SVGAGI (reference sequence). V lost 2 bases and J lost 6, with 2 bases in between. CDR3 region: CASSYANTIYF. The CDR3, as DNA: TGTGCCAGCAGTTACGCAAACACCATATATTTT.

In its sample, this clonotype was seen a few times. V and J are TRBV6-5 and TRBJ2-1; 7 bases map to TRBD1. The J segment lost 2 bases and the V segment lost 0 bases, leaving 10 bases of the junction unmatched. The CDR3 spans 18 residues. The germline gives CDR1 MNHEY, CDR2 SVGAGI. CDR3 residues: CASSYSTGLARPYNEQFF. Here the CDR3 DNA reads TGTGCCAGCAGTTACTCGACAGGGCTCGCCAGGCCCTACAATGAGCAGTTCTTC.

This clonotype was observed at least ten times. The V gene is TRBV10-3, the J gene TRBJ2-5; 13 bases align to TRBD2. The CDR3 is 14 residues long. Looked up from germline, CDR1 is ENHRY and CDR2 is SYGVKD. V gave up 6 bases and J gave up 5 bases; unmatched junction bases: 3. The chain's CDR3 is CAIRSGLAGETQYF. In nucleotides, the CDR3 is TGTGCCATCAGGTCGGGACTAGCGGGGGAGACCCAGTACTTC.

The CDR3: CAISESEQVQYF. The CDR3 DNA reads as TGTGCCATCAGTGAGTCGGAACAGGTCCAGTACTTC. The chain is built from TRBV10-3 and TRBJ2-5, with D possibly matching TRBD1 (5 bases). The CDR3 is 12 amino acids. V was clipped by 0 bases and J by 10 bases, with 9 bases between them. CDR1 and CDR2 from the germline V gene are ENHRY and SYGVKD.

This clonotype was found many times. The rearrangement links TRBV7-3 to TRBJ1-1; TRBD1 matches at 10 bases. V dropped 5 bases and J dropped 4; count of bases not matched to a gene: 7. The CDR3 has 15 residues. Germline V gene data show CDR1 as SGHTA and CDR2 as FQGTGA. The CDR3, as DNA: TGTGCCAGCAGCCCCGGGGACAGGGGATTCACTGAAGCTTTCTTT. Amino acid sequence: CASSPGDRGFTEAFF.

J is TRBJ2-7 and V is TRBV18; D is perhaps TRBD2 (5 bases). Germline V lookup: CDR1 KGHSH, CDR2 LQKENI. The CDR3 is made up of 14 amino acids. Trimming cost V 5 bases and J 7 bases, with 18 bases left between them. The CDR3 sequence: CASSSGSGKREQYF. The CDR3 DNA sequence: TGTGCCAGCTCATCCGGGTCGGGGAAACGGGAGCAGTACTTC. Looking up the rest from reference TRBV18 and TRBJ2-7 gives the full variable domain: NAGVMQNPRHLVRRRGQEARLRCSPMKGHSHVYWYRQLPEEGLKFMVYLQKENIIDESGMPKERFSAEFPKEGPSILRIQQVVRGDSAAYFCASSSGSGKREQYFGPGTRLTVT.

The sample holds many counts of this clonotype. One end of the junction varies from germline; a read error may be responsible. The chain uses TRBV12-3 or TRBV12-4 and TRBJ2-1; D might be TRBD1 (5 bases). This CDR3 contains 11 residues. CDR3 nucleotide sequence: TGTGCCAGCAGCTCGCAGGACGCCCAGGGCTTC. Translation: CASSSQDAQGF.

This clonotype occurred a few times. The chain carries TRBV7-6 and TRBJ1-2, with 10 bases lining up with TRBD1. This CDR3 spans 13 amino acids. The trim removed 5 bases at V and 8 bases at J, leaving 5 bases unmatched. Per germline, CDR1 SGHVS and CDR2 FNYEAQ. The CDR3 bases are TGTGCCAGCAGCCCCGACAGGGGGCAAGGCTACACCTTC. Protein product: CASSPDRGQGYTF.

The CDR3 here is CASSIQQGSAARYGYTF. The CDR3 DNA follows: TGTGCCAGTAGTATCCAACAAGGTAGTGCGGCTCGCTATGGCTACACCTTC. The chain carries TRBV19 and TRBJ1-2; D gene ambiguous. Germline V gene data show CDR1 as LNHDA and CDR2 as SQIVND (reference sequence). V lost 3 bases to trimming and J lost 4 bases, with 21 bases between them. There are 17 residues in the CDR3. The variable domain in full, completed from reference TRBV19 and TRBJ1-2, reads DGGITQSPKYLFRKEGQNVTLSCEQNLNHDAMYWYRQDPGQGLRLIYYSQIVNDFQKGDIAEGYSVSREKKESFPLTVTSAQKNPTAFYLCASSIQQGSAARYGYTFGSGTRLTVV.

The table lists this clonotype with a few counts. The chain couples TRBV19 to TRBJ2-7; 10 nucleotides agree with TRBD1. J lost 2 bases, V lost 11 bases, and 3 bases had no gene match. Germline-derived CDR1 and CDR2 are LNHDA and SQIVND (reference sequence). CDR3 size: 12 residues. CDR3 sequence (DNA): TGTGCCGGGACAGGGGAAACCTACGAGCAGTACGTC. Its translation is CAGTGETYEQYV.

This clonotype was seen only a few times. V usage is TRBV11-2 and J usage is TRBJ2-4; either TRBD1 or TRBD2 may supply D (5 bases each). The V gene's germline CDR1 is SGHAT and CDR2 FQNNGV. The CDR3 covers 16 residues. Trimming cost V 6 bases and J 3 bases, with 18 bases left between them. The CDR3 DNA is TGTGCCAGCAGGAGCGCGGGCTCCCAGGGCAAAAACATTCAGTACTTC. It translates to CASRSAGSQGKNIQYF. The entire variable domain, with the rest obtained from reference TRBV11-2 and TRBJ2-4, is as follows: EAGVAQSPRYKIIEKRQSVAFWCNPISGHATLYWYQQILGQGPKLLIQFQNNGVVDDSQLPKDRFSAERLKGVDSTLKIQPAKLEDSAVYLCASRSAGSQGKNIQYFGAGTRLSVL.

The chain carries TRBV15 and TRBJ1-5, with 10 bases that match TRBD1. There are 15 residues in the CDR3. V dropped 7 bases and J dropped 7; count of bases not matched to a gene: 10. Germline V lookup: CDR1 LNHNV, CDR2 YYDKDF (reference sequence). CDR3 nucleotides: TGTGCCACCACCGCTACCTTGGACAGGGGGCAGCCCCAGCATTTT. It encodes CATTATLDRGQPQHF.

The rearrangement links TRBV9 to TRBJ2-3; 10 nucleotides align to TRBD2. The CDR3 runs to 17 residues. Germline V gene sequence: CDR1 SGDLS, CDR2 YYNGEE. J gave up 2 bases and V 0 bases, and 6 bases lay outside the gene matches. CDR3 sequence reads: CASSVAQRGGFTDTQYF. CDR3 DNA sequence: TGTGCCAGCAGCGTAGCACAGCGGGGGGGCTTCACAGATACGCAGTATTTT.

This clonotype has only a few counts. The gene calls are TRBV12-3 or TRBV12-4 and TRBJ1-5; a weak D match, TRBD1 (5 bases). V gave up 9 bases and J gave up 1 base, with 19 bases separating them. CDR3 size: 16 residues. CDR3 bases: TGTGCCAGTAAGTTCGGGGGGAGTAGGAGCAATCAGCCCCAGCATTTT. Protein sequence: CASKFGGSRSNQPQHF.

This clonotype was seen only a few times. The V and J genes are TRBV7-2 and TRBJ1-1; D might be TRBD1 (5 bases). Germline V gene sequence: CDR1 SGHTA, CDR2 FQGNSA. The CDR3 consists of 14 residues. Trimming cost V 5 bases and J 8 bases, with 18 bases left between them. The chain's CDR3 is CASSPNWGRGEAFF. The CDR3 nucleotides read TGTGCCAGCAGCCCTAACTGGGGCCGCGGGGAAGCTTTCTTT.

The CDR3 is CASSTTGSGETQYF. The CDR3 bases are TGTGCCAGTAGCACGACAGGGAGTGGAGAGACCCAGTACTTC. This sequence joins TRBV19 and TRBJ2-5; 7 bases match TRBD1. The CDR3 sequence is 14 residues long. Germline V gives CDR1 LNHDA, CDR2 SQIVND (reference sequence). V gave up 6 bases and J gave up 4 bases; unmatched junction bases: 8.

In DNA form, the CDR3 reads TGCAGCGTCCGAGGTGGGTGGAAGAACACCGGGGAGCTGTTTTTT. Its protein product is CSVRGGWKNTGELFF. V gene TRBV29-1 combines with J gene TRBJ2-2; D ambiguous. The germline V and J ends were trimmed by 6 bases and 1 base, with 15 bases remaining between them. Germline-derived CDR1 and CDR2 are SQVTM and ANQGSEA. The CDR3 sequence is 15 residues long.

The rearrangement links TRBV9 to TRBJ1-5; possibly TRBD1 for D (5 bases). Trimming removed 4 bases from V and 5 bases from J, with 16 bases in between. CDR1 is SGDLS, CDR2 YYNGEE, per germline. The CDR3 has 15 residues. The CDR3 region has the DNA TGTGCCAGCAGCTCGGGGGAACATCCCGATCAGCCCCAGCATTTT. Translated, it gives CASSSGEHPDQPQHF.

V usage is TRBV20-1 and J usage is TRBJ2-1, with TRBD2 identical over 10 bases. J lost 9 bases, V lost 5 bases, and 22 bases had no gene match. In germline, CDR1 is DFQATT, CDR2 SNEGSKA (reference sequence). CDR3 length equals 18 residues. CDR3 bases: TGCAGTGCTTACGCCTCGAGACTTAGCGGGGGGACATTCAGTGAGCAGTTCTTC. Translation: CSAYASRLSGGTFSEQFF.